The present entry profiles one TCR beta chain with its context. This clone showed up many times. Its antigen is unknown. No base qualities exist here, and no much larger clone lies one base off it. This record belongs to a study of shared clonotypes between healthy human individuals (dated by TCRdb to 2020 to 2021). About the full investigation: The cohort included three men and two women between 18 and 49 years of age. To estimate repertoire size and how much clonotypes are shared between individuals, the study performed deep sequencing of blood TCR repertoires from a few healthy adults. Libraries were prepared and TCR repertoires were sequenced by different laboratories using diverse techniques, in order to increase sequencing depth and limit assay-specific biases. Leukapheresis yielded between about 0.94 and 8.9 billion PBMCs per donor.

Using the deep immunoSEQ assay, multiplex PCR amplified TCR CDR3 regions from genomic DNA. Genomic DNA extracted from each cell subset was distributed evenly over all wells of several immunoSEQ 96-well plates, and each plate served as one replicate. For unsorted PBMC, each replicate PCR was loaded with roughly 270 ng genomic DNA, equivalent to 30,000 or so T cell genomes. Unsorted PBMC genomic DNA was sequenced across ten immunoSEQ deep assay plates. Purified libraries were measured with a Qubit 3.0 fluorometer, size-checked on a Bioanalyzer 2100, and measured again with the KAPA Library Quantification kit. Each immunoSEQ 96-well plate was sequenced on its own single-read 150-cycle Illumina NextSeq 550 flow cell. The original pipeline was this. Because the immunoSEQ output included only junctional sequences and no quality scores, the filtering could not be the same as the filtering used for full-length reads. Sequences were annotated with PyIR, a Python wrapper for IgBLAST v1.9, and V/J genes and CDR3 were assigned using IMGT germline references. Reads were removed for weak V/J assignments (E-value above 1e-6), missing CDR3, stop codons, out-of-frame junctions, or ambiguous translated residues. V3J clonotypes were defined by identical inferred V gene, J gene, and CDR3 amino acid sequence. Percentage overlap between repertoires was calculated by dividing the number of shared unique clonotypes by the size of the smaller repertoire. Three approaches were used to assess repertoire richness: RTK rarefaction, the Chao1 estimator, and Recon v2.1 estimates of unobserved clonotypes. TCRdb provides this immuneACCESS table in a form limited to in-frame rearrangements. Some clones are lacking; in checked studies, under half of them reflect an unresolved V gene, and why the rest are absent is not known. From that table come the V and J calls and clone size; the DNA was used to work out D and trimming. The sample table lists fewer than 550,000 clones, 75% to 80% of them with a count of one. The ten largest clones represent around 13% of the sample.

The study at large found these results: Because the study included only a small number of donors, the genetic and exposure-history diversity represented was limited. Sampling was limited to blood, and TCR repertoires in tissue likely differ from TCR repertoires in blood. Pairwise subsampling indicated that sequencing depth was expected to affect the degree of clonotype sharing among donors.

The donors were healthy, HIV-negative adults who had no recently reported acute infections or vaccinations. Only Caucasian adults living in Nashville, Tennessee, USA were represented among the donors. For unsorted samples, around 90 million PBMCs were counted, and genomic DNA was extracted using the QIAamp DNA Blood Mini kit. After blood collection by leukapheresis, PBMCs were isolated using Ficoll-Histopaque density gradient centrifugation and then cryopreserved in the vapor phase of liquid nitrogen. The germline V gene encodes CDR1 MDHEN and CDR2 SYDVKM. The CDR3 covers 15 residues, taking in both the cysteine and the phenylalanine. Just CDR3 DNA is preserved here, 45 bases in frame from base 1. V loses 6 bases at its end and J loses 7 bases; junction bases beyond the gene matches: 5.

This clonotype was obtained from a woman aged 40 to 50 in good health. Some clones in this sample may be carry-over from other donors' samples. The chain was built from TRBV28 and TRBJ2-2; 13 nucleotides in the junction match TRBD2. Sample: PBMCs. The sequence in DNA is TGTGCCAGCAGCCGGACTAGCGGGAGCTTCGGGGAGCTGTTTTTT. This encodes CASSRTSGSFGELFF.